This T cell receptor (beta chain) was captured in a study of blood T cell repertoires in COVID-19. On the study more broadly: Sources were T cells, B-cell-depleted T cells, or PBMCs; the material itself was cDNA or gDNA.

Germline V gives CDR1 MGHRA, CDR2 YSYEKL. CDR3 length: 14 amino acids. The V segment lost 3 bases and the J segment 5 bases; nucleotides outside the gene matches: 2. The assay was immunoSEQ multiplex PCR, and TCRdb's table has in-frame clones only and misses some. The sample yields around 190,000 clones, roughly nine tenths seen once. The sequence was collected from a young man who had recovered from COVID-19. The chain uses TRBV4-1 and TRBJ1-5; 9 nucleotides align to TRBD1. The sequenced material came from peripheral blood. The CDR3 sequence is CASSHTGGDQPQHF. The CDR3 DNA is TGCGCCAGCAGCCACACAGGGGGCGATCAGCCCCAGCATTTT.